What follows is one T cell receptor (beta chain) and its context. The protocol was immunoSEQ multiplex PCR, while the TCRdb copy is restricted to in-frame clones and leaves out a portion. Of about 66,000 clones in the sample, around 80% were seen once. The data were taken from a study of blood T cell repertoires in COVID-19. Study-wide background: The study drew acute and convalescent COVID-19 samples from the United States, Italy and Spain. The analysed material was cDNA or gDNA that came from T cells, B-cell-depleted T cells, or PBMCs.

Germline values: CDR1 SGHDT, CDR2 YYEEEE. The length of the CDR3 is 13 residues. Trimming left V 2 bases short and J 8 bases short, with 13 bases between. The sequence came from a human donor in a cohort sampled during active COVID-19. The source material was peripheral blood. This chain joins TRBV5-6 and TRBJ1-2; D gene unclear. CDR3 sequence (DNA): TGTGCCAGCAGCTTTACAACCCCGGGAGGCTACACCTTC. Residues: CASSFTTPGGYTF.